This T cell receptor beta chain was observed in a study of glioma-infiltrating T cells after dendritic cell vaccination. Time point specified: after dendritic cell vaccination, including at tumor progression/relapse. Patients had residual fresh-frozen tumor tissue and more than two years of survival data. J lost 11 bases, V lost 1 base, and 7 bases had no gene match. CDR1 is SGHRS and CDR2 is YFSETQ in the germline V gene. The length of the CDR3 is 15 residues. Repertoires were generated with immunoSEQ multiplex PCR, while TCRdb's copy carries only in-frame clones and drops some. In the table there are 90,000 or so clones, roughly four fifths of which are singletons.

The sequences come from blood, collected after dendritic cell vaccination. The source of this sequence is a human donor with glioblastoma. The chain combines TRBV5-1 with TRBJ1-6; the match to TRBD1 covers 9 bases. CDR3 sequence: CASSLYGTGMAPLHF. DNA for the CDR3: TGCGCCAGCAGCTTGTACGGGACAGGGATGGCACCCCTCCACTTT.